These 5 T cell receptor beta chains originate from one sample sequenced in a study of blood T cell repertoires in COVID-19. The protocol was immunoSEQ multiplex PCR, while the TCRdb copy is restricted to in-frame clones and leaves out a portion. The sample lists 70,000 to 75,000 clones, about nine tenths occurring once. The sequencing sample was made of peripheral blood. Source of these receptors: a human donor in a cohort sampled during active COVID-19.

J is TRBJ2-1 and V is TRBV10-3; 9 nucleotides agree with TRBD2. This CDR3 region has 14 residues. Per the germline V gene, CDR1 is ENHRY and CDR2 is SYGVKD. Germline trimming cut 4 bases from V and 4 bases from J; bases unmatched to any gene: 2. The CDR3 reads CAISGLAEYNEQFF. CDR3 DNA: TGTGCCATCAGTGGACTAGCGGAATACAATGAGCAGTTCTTC.

This chain links TRBV14 with TRBJ2-1, with a weak D call TRBD2 (6 bases). CDR1 and CDR2 from the germline V gene are SGHDN and FVKESK. CDR3 length: 15 amino acids. The germline V and J ends were trimmed by 1 base and 3 bases, with 10 bases remaining between them. CDR3 loop: CASSQAGDGYNEQFF. CDR3 DNA: TGTGCCAGCAGCCAAGCGGGGGATGGCTACAATGAGCAGTTCTTC.

J is TRBJ1-6 and V is TRBV28; TRBD1 is a possible D gene (5 bases). V was shortened by 3 bases and J by 1 base, with 22 bases between the two germline ends. This CDR3 contains 20 residues. Germline loops: CDR1 MDHEN, CDR2 SYDVKM. For the CDR3, the DNA is TGTGCCAGCAGTTTCAACACAGGCGGGGGGAGGCGATCCTATAATTCACCCCTCCACTTT. Encoded protein: CASSFNTGGGRRSYNSPLHF.

The chain is built from TRBV14 and TRBJ2-1; weak D call: TRBD1 (6 bases). Trimming removed 4 bases from V and 3 bases from J, with 16 bases in between. CDR1 SGHDN and CDR2 FVKESK come from the germline V gene. This CDR3 comprises 16 residues. The CDR3, as DNA: TGTGCCAGCAGCCCCGCTCGGCAGGGGCACTACAATGAGCAGTTCTTC. Amino acids: CASSPARQGHYNEQFF.

The V call is TRBV19, the J call TRBJ2-1, with 12 bases identical to TRBD2. Germline V gene sequence: CDR1 LNHDA, CDR2 SQIVND (reference sequence). The J segment lost 9 bases and the V segment lost 4 bases, leaving 4 bases of the junction unmatched. This CDR3 has 14 amino acids. The CDR3 sequence: CASSRTSGISEQFF. In nucleotides, the CDR3 is TGTGCCAGTAGTAGGACTAGCGGGATCTCTGAGCAGTTCTTC.